This T cell receptor beta chain was observed in a study of T cells after yellow fever vaccination. For the study at large: Researchers used SMART-Seq v4 Ultra Low Input to prepare fractions that had low cell numbers.

Germline lookup yields CDR1 MDHEN and CDR2 SYDVKM. There are 15 residues in the CDR3. V dropped 1 base and J dropped 2 bases, with 12 bases sitting between them. Whole-study findings and limits: Detected again after the booster were most primary-vaccination clones, at about 96% CD4 and approximately 90% CD8.

On this clonotype: Its target is unknown.

The authors made TCR cDNA by 5'RACE template switching, adding a universal primer site and UMIs. MiXCR, applied by TCRdb to the 5' RACE reads, yields one record per CDR3 protein. The table shows roughly 240,000 distinct CDR3 sequences, with roughly 6.2% occurring only once. V is TRBV28 and J is TRBJ2-7; D not resolved. The sequence came from a man aged 25-45 years who received the YFV17D yellow fever vaccine. The sequencing used CD4+ T cells sorted from PBMCs, collected on the day of the yellow fever booster vaccination. The CDR3 DNA reads TGTGCCAGCAGTTTATTGGGTCGGCCTGCCTACGAGCAGTACTTC. Protein: CASSLLGRPAYEQYF.